The entry below describes one T cell receptor (beta chain). The data were obtained in a study of blood T cells in healthy people across ages. The second PCR ran about 6 to 12 cycles with a sample-barcoded 5' primer and J-beta primers. TCRdb fed the 5' RACE reads into MiXCR, producing one record per CDR3 protein. Counted here are about 750,000 distinct CDR3 sequences, about 55% occurring once; the ten biggest clones make up roughly 37%. There were at least 5.5 micrograms of total RNA extracted from every sample. CDR3 length: 14 residues. Germline lookup yields CDR1 MNHEY and CDR2 SVGEGT. The V end lost 8 bases, the J end lost 2 bases, and 13 bases lay between the germline ends.

The material sequenced was blood. This sequence originates from an older man in good health. V is TRBV6-2 or TRBV6-3 and J is TRBJ2-1; no clear D. CDR3 DNA: TGTGCCAGCGCGACGCGGCTCCCCTACAATGAGCAGTTCTTC. Translation: CASATRLPYNEQFF.